This T cell receptor (beta chain) was captured by sequencing in a study of blood T cells in healthy people across ages. General study results and limits: Whereas aged donors had fewer naive CD4+ cells, long-lived donors had more of them and higher diversity. Any changes in expanded clonotypes were possibly confounded, as donor CMV status remained unknown. From one million sequenced T cells, diversity estimates were lower bounds.

Regarding this clonotype: Its antigen is not identified.

The authors ran a second PCR of 7 to 11 cycles using a sample-barcoded 5' primer and a J-beta primer mix. All samples gave at least 3 million CDR3-containing paired-end reads. Each CDR3 protein gets one entry after TCRdb re-called the 5' RACE reads with MiXCR. The sample lists around 1,600,000 distinct CDR3 sequences, approximately 39% seen once, with less than 5% in the top ten. The CDR3 runs to 15 residues. The V segment lost 1 base and the J segment 4 bases; nucleotides outside the gene matches: 6. CDR1 and CDR2 (germline): SEHNR, FQNEAQ (reference sequence). The V and J genes are TRBV7-9 and TRBJ2-7; 8 bases are shared with TRBD1. The receptor was isolated from a woman in her late teens or twenties in good health. The sample comprised blood. CDR3 nucleotide sequence: TGTGCCAGCAGCTTAGAATCGCAGGGGGCGTACGAGCAGTACTTC. Amino acid sequence: CASSLESQGAYEQYF.